Given below is one T cell receptor beta chain in context. What it binds is unknown. These data originate in a study of cytomegalovirus exposure and HLA in healthy donors. At the level of the study: The use of the same platform for the 95 to 150 validation repertoires and the approximately 690 first-cohort repertoires was reported by a later analysis.

Germline V gene lookup returns CDR1 SQVTM and CDR2 ANQGSEA. J was trimmed by 2 bases and V by 7 bases; bases with no gene match: 7. The CDR3 has 13 residues. Only in-frame clones appear in the TCRdb table, and some are missing; sequencing was by immunoSEQ multiplex PCR. The sample has approximately 120,000 clones; 70% to 90% are singletons. Findings and caveats of the study: Associated with cytomegalovirus, according to the listing, were fewer than 200 TCR beta chains. Most TCR sequences were seen very rarely across donors, but some public TCRs occurred in many. According to a subsequent analysis, TCR clusters identified in the first cohort showed a tendency to co-occur across the 120 or so validation repertoires.

Source material: PBMCs. This chain joins TRBV29-1 and TRBJ1-2, with 7 bases matching TRBD1. The source of this sequence is a woman aged 18-29 years in good health and CMV-seronegative. Here the CDR3 DNA reads TGCAGCGGGGAGGACAGGCCGAACTATGGCTACACCTTC. Translating gives CSGEDRPNYGYTF. Using reference TRBV29-1 and TRBJ1-2 for the parts outside the CDR3, the full variable domain is SAVISQKPSRDICQRGTSLTIQCQVDSQVTMMFWYRQQPGQSLTLIATANQGSEATYESGFVIDKFPISRPNLTFSTLTVSNMSPEDSSIYLCSGEDRPNYGYTFGSGTRLTVV.